A single sample gave rise to the 19 T cell receptor beta chains below, sequenced in a study of shared clonotypes between healthy human individuals. Sequencing used immunoSEQ multiplex PCR; TCRdb keeps in-frame clones, though not all of them. Of 2 million to 2.5 million clones in the sample, more than 80% were seen once. Sequenced material: naive CD4+ T cells from PBMCs. Subset given: CD45RA+ positively selected. Every receptor here comes from a man between 18 and 29 years old in good health. Some clones in this sample may be carry-over from other donors' samples.

The CDR3 loop reads CAISYTKDTQYF. CDR3 sequence (DNA): TGTGCCATCAGTTATACGAAAGATACGCAGTATTTT. The chain couples TRBV10-3 to TRBJ2-3; D is ambiguous. V was pared by 5 bases and J by 5 bases, with 8 bases between. The CDR3 is 12 residues long. From germline, CDR1 is ENHRY and CDR2 SYGVKD.

This chain links TRBV5-1 with TRBJ1-1; D may be TRBD1 (5 bases). The CDR3 contains 15 residues. CDR1 is SGHRS, CDR2 YFSETQ, per germline. The V and J ends lost 5 bases and 4 bases respectively, with 18 bases between them. This CDR3 reads CASRVGQGASTEAFF. The DNA for the CDR3 is TGCGCCAGCAGGGTGGGGCAGGGAGCTAGCACTGAAGCTTTCTTT.

This chain joins TRBV6-5 and TRBJ2-3, with TRBD1 matching 7 bases. This CDR3 region has 15 residues. Germline V gene sequence: CDR1 MNHEY, CDR2 SVGAGI. Trimming took 6 bases from V and 0 from J; bases not matched to a gene: 6. The CDR3 region has the DNA TGTGCCAGCAGGATGAGACAGGGTAGCACAGATACGCAGTATTTT. The encoded protein is CASRMRQGSTDTQYF.

This rearrangement joins TRBV30 to TRBJ2-7, with 16 bases that match TRBD2. The CDR3 has 14 residues. V trimming: 3 bases; J trimming: 6 bases; junction bases outside the gene matches: 2. Germline V gene data show CDR1 as GTSNPN and CDR2 as SVGIG (reference sequence). CDR3 sequence: CAWRGLAGGGEQYF. The CDR3 bases are TGTGCCTGGAGGGGACTAGCGGGAGGGGGCGAGCAGTACTTC.

This chain connects TRBV18 to TRBJ2-6; a weak D match, TRBD2 (5 bases). The germline V and J ends were trimmed by 5 bases and 0 bases, with 17 bases remaining between them. Germline lookup yields CDR1 KGHSH and CDR2 LQKENI. The CDR3 is 18 residues long. The CDR3 here is CASSVLEGVPSGANVLTF. CDR3 nucleotide sequence: TGTGCCAGCTCAGTACTAGAGGGAGTACCCTCTGGGGCCAACGTCCTGACTTTC.

CDR3 DNA sequence: TGCGCCAGCAGTCTCACAACTAGCGAGAGCTCCTACAATGAGCAGTTCTTC. It codes for CASSLTTSESSYNEQFF. The chain employs TRBV23-1 and TRBJ2-1; TRBD2 aligns across 7 bases. TRBV23-1 is given ORF status, its function remaining uncertain. The CDR3 extends over 17 amino acids. J gave up 0 bases and V 4 bases, and 9 bases lay outside the gene matches.

The gene calls are TRBV7-8 and TRBJ1-1, with D tentatively TRBD1 (6 bases). The germline V and J ends were trimmed by 2 bases and 2 bases, with 12 bases remaining between them. CDR1 is SGHVS and CDR2 is FQNEAQ in the germline V gene. CDR3 length: 15 amino acids. CDR3 in amino acids: CASSLFWGLNTEAFF. CDR3 nucleotide sequence: TGTGCCAGCAGCTTATTCTGGGGGCTAAACACTGAAGCTTTCTTT.

This chain connects TRBV28 to TRBJ2-7; D uncertain. CDR1 and CDR2 from the germline V gene are MDHEN and SYDVKM. The CDR3 extends over 18 amino acids. Trimming shortened V by 4 bases and J by 0 bases, and 22 bases separated the two germline ends. The CDR3 bases are TGTGCCAGCAGTTCCCCATTGTACAGCCGTAAACCCTCCTACGAGCAGTACTTC. Its translation is CASSSPLYSRKPSYEQYF.

The count of this clone is one. The chain uses TRBV5-1 and TRBJ1-5; 10 positions match TRBD1. The CDR3 sequence is 14 residues long. Trimming removed 4 bases from V and 7 bases from J; junction bases left unmatched: 5. CDR1 is SGHRS and CDR2 is YFSETQ in the germline V gene. CDR3 residues: CASSPDRGRQPQHF. CDR3 nucleotides: TGCGCCAGCAGCCCCGACAGGGGGCGGCAGCCCCAGCATTTT. Looking up the rest from reference TRBV5-1 and TRBJ1-5 gives the full variable domain: KAGVTQTPRYLIKTRGQQVTLSCSPISGHRSVSWYQQTPGQGLQFLFEYFSETQRNKGNFPGRFSGRQFSNSRSEMNVSTLELGDSALYLCASSPDRGRQPQHFGDGTRLSIL.

The genes are TRBV19 and TRBJ1-5; 7 bases are shared with TRBD1. V was pared by 4 bases and J by 4 bases, with 4 bases of the junction left unmatched. The V gene's germline CDR1 is LNHDA and CDR2 SQIVND (reference sequence). This CDR3 spans 14 amino acids. The DNA of the CDR3 is TGTGCCAGTAGTAGGGGACAGAGAAATCAGCCCCAGCATTTT. Protein sequence: CASSRGQRNQPQHF. Together with reference TRBV19 and TRBJ1-5, the CDR3 gives the full variable domain: DGGITQSPKYLFRKEGQNVTLSCEQNLNHDAMYWYRQDPGQGLRLIYYSQIVNDFQKGDIAEGYSVSREKKESFPLTVTSAQKNPTAFYLCASSRGQRNQPQHFGDGTRLSIL.

The chain is built from TRBV5-1 and TRBJ2-1; TRBD2 aligns across 10 bases. This CDR3 contains 17 residues. Trimming took 6 bases from V and 1 from J; bases not matched to a gene: 10. CDR1 and CDR2 from the germline V gene are SGHRS and YFSETQ. DNA for the CDR3: TGCGCCAGCAATAGTGGACTAGCGGCTTTATCCTACAATGAGCAGTTCTTC. Its protein product is CASNSGLAALSYNEQFF.

The chain uses TRBV9 and TRBJ2-7, with a possible D match to TRBD2 (7 bases). Germline CDR1 and CDR2: SGDLS and YYNGEE. V lost 3 bases, J lost 1 base, and 14 bases lay in between. The CDR3 sequence is 15 residues long. The CDR3 DNA reads TGTGCCAGCAGCGCCCAGGGGAGGGGATCCTACGAGCAGTACTTC. Its translation is CASSAQGRGSYEQYF.

The V and J genes are TRBV5-1 and TRBJ2-1, with D perhaps matching TRBD1 (6 bases). The germline V gene encodes CDR1 SGHRS and CDR2 YFSETQ. This CDR3 spans 16 amino acids. V was trimmed by 7 bases and J by 0 bases, leaving 17 bases between them. The DNA for the CDR3 is TGCGCCAGCTACAGGGATGTCTCGAGCTCCTACAATGAGCAGTTCTTC. Translated: CASYRDVSSSYNEQFF.

V is TRBV6-4 and J is TRBJ2-1, with D unresolved. Germline CDR1 is MRHNA and CDR2 is SNTAGT. V was pared by 3 bases and J by 10 bases, with 19 bases between. The CDR3 length is 15 residues. The CDR3: CASSEMSASPQEQFF. CDR3 DNA sequence: TGTGCCAGCAGTGAAATGTCGGCTAGTCCACAGGAGCAGTTCTTC.

The rearrangement joins TRBV5-1 to TRBJ2-4, with 7 bases matching TRBD1. Germline CDR1 and CDR2: SGHRS and YFSETQ. The CDR3 runs 14 residues. The trim removed 4 bases at V and 7 bases at J, leaving 8 bases unmatched. The CDR3 DNA sequence: TGCGCCAGCAGCCTATCGACAGGGTCGAACATTCAGTACTTC. Translation gives CASSLSTGSNIQYF.

The J gene is TRBJ2-7, the V gene TRBV5-1; D assignment may be TRBD1 or TRBD2 (5 bases each). Deletions cut 4 bases from V and 3 bases from J, with 11 bases between. CDR3 length: 13 residues. Germline V lookup: CDR1 SGHRS, CDR2 YFSETQ. The CDR3 DNA follows: TGCGCCAGCAGCCAAGGGACCCTCTACGAGCAGTACTTC. It specifies CASSQGTLYEQYF.

The chain carries TRBV2 and TRBJ1-3; 7 nucleotides agree with TRBD1. The CDR3 contains 18 residues. In germline, CDR1 is SNHLY, CDR2 FYNNEI. V was pared by 4 bases and J by 0 bases, with 12 bases of the junction left unmatched. This CDR3 is CASSGLRDRVVSGNTIYF. The DNA for the CDR3 is TGTGCCAGCAGTGGATTAAGAGACAGGGTGGTCTCTGGAAACACCATATATTTT.

The chain is built from TRBV5-1 and TRBJ1-4, with no clear D. Trimming shortened V by 4 bases and J by 8 bases, and 9 bases separated the two germline ends. This CDR3 is built from 12 residues. The germline V gene has CDR1 SGHRS and CDR2 YFSETQ. CDR3 sequence reads: CASSPGEEKLFF. The CDR3 bases are TGCGCCAGCAGCCCCGGAGAGGAAAAACTGTTTTTT.

This chain links TRBV4-1 with TRBJ2-5; D possibly uses TRBD1 or TRBD2 (7 bases each). Germline V gene sequence: CDR1 MGHRA, CDR2 YSYEKL. This CDR3 comprises 16 residues. The ends were cut back, 1 base at V and 5 bases at J, with 17 bases in the middle. CDR3 sequence (DNA): TGCGCCAGCAGCCAAGGATTCGGACTAGGGGGCGAGACCCAGTACTTC. This codes for CASSQGFGLGGETQYF.